The source of this TCR beta chain is a study of T-cell memory formation after mild COVID-19. Overall study: TCR clusters largely stayed donor specific.

Each CDR3 protein is one row after TCRdb ran MiXCR on the 5' RACE reads. The sample contains under 150,000 distinct CDR3 sequences, 22% of which appear only once. This clonotype was seen only a few times. What it binds is not known. Overall study findings and caveats: Clones which contracted sat mainly in CM and EM if CD4+, and in EMRA if CD8+. The SARS-CoV-2 specificity of second-wave clones reaching peak at day 37 remained unverified.

Trimming took off 5 bases at V and 5 bases at J, with 9 bases between the two ends. The germline V gene encodes CDR1 SEHNR and CDR2 FQNEAQ (reference sequence). The CDR3 contains 12 residues. This chain uses TRBV7-9 with TRBJ1-2; D uncertain. The sequenced material came from PBMCs or a T cell subset sorted from them (not recorded which). The sequence derives from a man aged 18 to 30 who had mild COVID-19 (a few samples of this study predate the infection). Cell type and time point are not known. DNA of the CDR3: TGTGCCAGCAGCGCGGACGAGTATGGCTACACCTTC. The encoded protein is CASSADEYGYTF.